This TCR beta chain emerged from a study of blood T cell repertoires in COVID-19. Germline V CDR1 and CDR2: MNHEY, SMNVEV (reference sequence). Deletions cut 5 bases from V and 0 bases from J, with 11 bases between. The CDR3 covers 15 residues. Measured with immunoSEQ multiplex PCR; TCRdb has only the in-frame clones, and not every one. In the table there are approximately 500,000 clones, about 88% of which are singletons. J is TRBJ2-1 and V is TRBV27, with D tentatively TRBD2 (6 bases). This clonotype was obtained from a man between 18 and 29 years old with COVID-19, enrolled during active disease. The sample was peripheral blood. The DNA for the CDR3 is TGTGCCAGCAGTCGGGACTCCAGCTCCTACAATGAGCAGTTCTTC. It specifies CASSRDSSSYNEQFF.